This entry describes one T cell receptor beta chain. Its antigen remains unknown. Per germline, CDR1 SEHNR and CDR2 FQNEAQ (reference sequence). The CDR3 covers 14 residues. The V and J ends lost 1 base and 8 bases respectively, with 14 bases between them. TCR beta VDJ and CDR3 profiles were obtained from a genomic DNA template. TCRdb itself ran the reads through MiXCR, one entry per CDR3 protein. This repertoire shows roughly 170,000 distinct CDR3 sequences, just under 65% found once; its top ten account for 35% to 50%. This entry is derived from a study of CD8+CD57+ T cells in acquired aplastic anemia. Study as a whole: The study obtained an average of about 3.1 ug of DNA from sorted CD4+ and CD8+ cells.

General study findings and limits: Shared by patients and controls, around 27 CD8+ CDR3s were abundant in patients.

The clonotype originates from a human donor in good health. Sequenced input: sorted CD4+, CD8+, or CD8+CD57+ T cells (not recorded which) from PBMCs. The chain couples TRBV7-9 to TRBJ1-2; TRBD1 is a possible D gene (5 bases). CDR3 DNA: TGTGCCAGCAGCTTAGAGGGCAGGGTGAGGGGCTACACCTTC. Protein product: CASSLEGRVRGYTF.